The rows below give T cell receptor beta chains drawn from one sample of a study of spatial heterogeneity in lung cancer. TCRdb recomputed calls from the 5' RACE reads with MiXCR, one row per CDR3 protein. The sample holds several thousand distinct CDR3 sequences; around 30% are singletons and the top ten take roughly 15%. Material: lung tumor tissue, obtained at surgery. These receptors originate from a male donor with early-stage non-small cell lung cancer. The CDR3 runs from the conserved cysteine through the conserved F or W. D genes are given only for firm matches. Size is stated for part of the rows, as once, few or many counts, or as a class when the clone is expanded.

cdr3_nt: TGCGCCAGCAGCTTACAATCGGGGGCGTCCTATAATTCACCCCTCCACTTT; cdr3_aa: CASSLQSGASYNSPLHF; j_call: TRBJ1-6; v_call: TRBV5-1; clone_size: once; d_call: NA
cdr3_nt: TGTGCCACCAGTGCGGGGTTCGGCTACACCTTC; cdr3_aa: CATSAGFGYTF; j_call: TRBJ1-2; v_call: TRBV24-1; clone_size: NA; d_call: NA
cdr3_nt: TGTGCCAGCAGCGGGACAGTACGTGAAAAACTTTTTTTT; cdr3_aa: CASSGTVREKLFF; j_call: TRBJ1-4; v_call: TRBV3-1; clone_size: medium-sized; d_call: TRBD1
cdr3_nt: TGTGCCAGCGGGACTAGCGGGGGTAGCACAGATACGCAGTATTTT; cdr3_aa: CASGTSGGSTDTQYF; j_call: TRBJ2-3; v_call: TRBV2; clone_size: medium-sized; d_call: TRBD2
cdr3_nt: TGTGCCAGCAGCTTAGGATCCAGCACAGATACGCAGTATTTT; cdr3_aa: CASSLGSSTDTQYF; j_call: TRBJ2-3; v_call: TRBV11-3; clone_size: large; d_call: NA
cdr3_nt: TGTGCCAGCAGTGTGGACAGCCTCTATGGCTACACCTTC; cdr3_aa: CASSVDSLYGYTF; j_call: TRBJ1-2; v_call: TRBV6-2/TRBV6-3; clone_size: medium-sized; d_call: NA
cdr3_nt: TGTGCCAGCAGCACCCCACATTGGGGGACAGGGACGACCTACGAGCAGTACTTC; cdr3_aa: CASSTPHWGTGTTYEQYF; j_call: TRBJ2-7; v_call: TRBV9; clone_size: medium-sized; d_call: TRBD1
cdr3_nt: TGTGCCAGCAGTGTGTCCGGGACAGCGACGACCTACGAGCAGTACTTC; cdr3_aa: CASSVSGTATTYEQYF; j_call: TRBJ2-7; v_call: TRBV6-5; clone_size: many; d_call: TRBD1
cdr3_nt: TGTGCCAGCAGTGCGACAGGGCCCTCTGGGGCCAACGTCCTGACTTTC; cdr3_aa: CASSATGPSGANVLTF; j_call: TRBJ2-6; v_call: TRBV2; clone_size: few; d_call: TRBD1
cdr3_nt: TGCAGCGTTGTTGGGGGGCAGAGCTCCTACGAGCAGTACTTC; cdr3_aa: CSVVGGQSSYEQYF; j_call: TRBJ2-7; v_call: TRBV29-1; clone_size: few; d_call: NA
cdr3_nt: TGTGCTAGTGGTTCTTCGACTTGGAGTAGCTCCTACGAGCAGTACTTC; cdr3_aa: CASGSSTWSSSYEQYF; j_call: TRBJ2-7; v_call: TRBV12-5; clone_size: NA; d_call: NA
cdr3_nt: TGTGCCAGCGTTTGGGGGGGGAGGAACACCGGGGAGCTGTTTTTT; cdr3_aa: CASVWGGRNTGELFF; j_call: TRBJ2-2; v_call: TRBV6-2/TRBV6-3; clone_size: NA; d_call: TRBD2
cdr3_nt: TGTGCCAGCAGCCCGAAACTGGACTCCTACGAGCAGTACTTC; cdr3_aa: CASSPKLDSYEQYF; j_call: TRBJ2-7; v_call: TRBV27; clone_size: few; d_call: NA
cdr3_nt: TGTGCCAGCTCACCGAAATCGACAGGGGTAACAGATACGCAGTATTTT; cdr3_aa: CASSPKSTGVTDTQYF; j_call: TRBJ2-3; v_call: TRBV18; clone_size: NA; d_call: TRBD1
cdr3_nt: TGCAGCGTTGAAGGAGGGCGGACTGAAGCTTTCTTT; cdr3_aa: CSVEGGRTEAFF; j_call: TRBJ1-1; v_call: TRBV29-1; clone_size: many; d_call: NA
cdr3_nt: TGCGCCAGCAGCTACAGGGGGGCTGGGTCTAATGAAAAACTGTTTTTT; cdr3_aa: CASSYRGAGSNEKLFF; j_call: TRBJ1-4; v_call: TRBV5-1; clone_size: NA; d_call: TRBD1
cdr3_nt: TGCAGTGCTAGATACAGTCGGGAAAAACTGTTTTTT; cdr3_aa: CSARYSREKLFF; j_call: TRBJ1-4; v_call: TRBV20-1; clone_size: many; d_call: NA
cdr3_nt: TGTGCCAGCAGTCCCGGGGGAGGCGGCTACACCTTC; cdr3_aa: CASSPGGGGYTF; j_call: TRBJ1-2; v_call: TRBV12-3/TRBV12-4; clone_size: NA; d_call: NA
cdr3_nt: TGTGCCAGCAGGGAGAATTTCCCAGGCCCCGGGGGTCAGTTCTTC; cdr3_aa: CASRENFPGPGGQFF; j_call: TRBJ2-1; v_call: TRBV6-1; clone_size: NA; d_call: NA
cdr3_nt: TGTGCCAGCAGCCCCCCTGGACAGGGGGTGAGGAAACTGTTTTTT; cdr3_aa: CASSPPGQGVRKLFF; j_call: TRBJ1-4; v_call: TRBV5-5; clone_size: NA; d_call: TRBD1
cdr3_nt: TGTGCCAGCAGTTACGGCCGCAAACCCTACGAGCAGTACTTC; cdr3_aa: CASSYGRKPYEQYF; j_call: TRBJ2-7; v_call: TRBV6-5; clone_size: few; d_call: NA
cdr3_nt: TGTGCCAGCAACCCTAGCGGGAGGGCTTGGGGGAATGAGCAGTTCTTC; cdr3_aa: CASNPSGRAWGNEQFF; j_call: TRBJ2-1; v_call: TRBV6-5; clone_size: NA; d_call: TRBD2
cdr3_nt: TGTGCCACCTTCAAACAGGGTGCCCCAGAAGGGGGGACCCAGTACTTC; cdr3_aa: CATFKQGAPEGGTQYF; j_call: TRBJ2-5; v_call: TRBV7-8; clone_size: medium-sized; d_call: NA
cdr3_nt: TGTGCCAGCAGCGTTGCGGGGGGGCAAGAGACCCAGTACTTC; cdr3_aa: CASSVAGGQETQYF; j_call: TRBJ2-5; v_call: TRBV9; clone_size: few; d_call: TRBD2
cdr3_nt: TGCAGTGCTAGAGATATGAGCGGGGGGGCCTCAGGGGCCAACGTCCTGACTTTC; cdr3_aa: CSARDMSGGASGANVLTF; j_call: TRBJ2-6; v_call: TRBV20-1; clone_size: medium-sized; d_call: TRBD2
cdr3_nt: TGTGCCAGCAGACAGCCAACTAATGAAAAACTGTTTTTT; cdr3_aa: CASRQPTNEKLFF; j_call: TRBJ1-4; v_call: TRBV28; clone_size: NA; d_call: NA
cdr3_nt: TGTGCCTGGAGTGGCTTATACAGGAACACTGAAGCTTTCTTT; cdr3_aa: CAWSGLYRNTEAFF; j_call: TRBJ1-1; v_call: TRBV30; clone_size: NA; d_call: NA
cdr3_nt: TGTGCCAGCAGTTTGTGGGGCGAGCAGTACTTC; cdr3_aa: CASSLWGEQYF; j_call: TRBJ2-7; v_call: TRBV28; clone_size: medium-sized; d_call: NA
cdr3_nt: TGCAGTGCTAGGTCTCAGGGCGACATTCAGTACTTC; cdr3_aa: CSARSQGDIQYF; j_call: TRBJ2-4; v_call: TRBV20-1; clone_size: many; d_call: NA
cdr3_nt: TGTGCCAGCAGTTCCCCAGGACAAAATTCACCCCTCCACTTT; cdr3_aa: CASSSPGQNSPLHF; j_call: TRBJ1-6; v_call: TRBV28; clone_size: medium-sized; d_call: NA
cdr3_nt: TGTGCCATCACCGCGGAGGTCCCGGCTAGTGGCTACACCTTC; cdr3_aa: CAITAEVPASGYTF; j_call: TRBJ1-2; v_call: TRBV10-3; clone_size: NA; d_call: NA
cdr3_nt: TGTGCCAGCAGCTTGGGCTTCCAAGAGACCCAGTACTTC; cdr3_aa: CASSLGFQETQYF; j_call: TRBJ2-5; v_call: TRBV7-9; clone_size: once; d_call: NA
cdr3_nt: TGTGCCAGCAGCTCAGGGATCGGGGAGACCCAGTACTTC; cdr3_aa: CASSSGIGETQYF; j_call: TRBJ2-5; v_call: TRBV11-2; clone_size: few; d_call: NA
cdr3_nt: TGCGCCAGCTCACAGACCGGGACAGGGCTTGCGGAGCAGTACTTC; cdr3_aa: CASSQTGTGLAEQYF; j_call: TRBJ2-7; v_call: TRBV4-3; clone_size: NA; d_call: TRBD1
cdr3_nt: TGCAGCGTTGAAGAGTTACAGGGGAACGCTCTTGGAAACACCATATATTTT; cdr3_aa: CSVEELQGNALGNTIYF; j_call: TRBJ1-3; v_call: TRBV29-1; clone_size: medium-sized; d_call: TRBD1
cdr3_nt: TGCAGTGCTAGGGCGCGGGTCAGGATGACCGGTAATTCACCCCTCCACTTT; cdr3_aa: CSARARVRMTGNSPLHF; j_call: TRBJ1-6; v_call: TRBV20-1; clone_size: few; d_call: NA
cdr3_nt: TGTGCCAGCCTAGCGGGAGGAGAGGAGCAGTACTTC; cdr3_aa: CASLAGGEEQYF; j_call: TRBJ2-7; v_call: TRBV11-2; clone_size: few; d_call: TRBD2
cdr3_nt: TGTGCCAGCAGCAACGATCGCTCTGGCACAGATACGCAGTATTTT; cdr3_aa: CASSNDRSGTDTQYF; j_call: TRBJ2-3; v_call: TRBV28; clone_size: medium-sized; d_call: NA
cdr3_nt: TGTGCCAGTAGCGGAGACCGGAGCTACGAGCAGTACTTC; cdr3_aa: CASSGDRSYEQYF; j_call: TRBJ2-7; v_call: TRBV19; clone_size: NA; d_call: NA
cdr3_nt: TGCAGTGCAGCGGACTCGAACACAGATACGCAGTATTTT; cdr3_aa: CSAADSNTDTQYF; j_call: TRBJ2-3; v_call: TRBV20-1; clone_size: few; d_call: NA
cdr3_nt: NA; cdr3_aa: CASARKKREGRNCFF; j_call: TRBJ1-4; v_call: TRBV3-2; clone_size: many; d_call: NA
cdr3_nt: TGTGCCAGCAGCTTAGTGGTAGGCAGGGATACGCAGTATTTT; cdr3_aa: CASSLVVGRDTQYF; j_call: TRBJ2-3; v_call: TRBV7-2; clone_size: medium-sized; d_call: NA
cdr3_nt: TGTGCCAGCAGTCCTTCTTGGCGGGGGGCCTACGAGCAGTACTTC; cdr3_aa: CASSPSWRGAYEQYF; j_call: TRBJ2-7; v_call: TRBV28; clone_size: NA; d_call: TRBD2
cdr3_nt: TGTGCCAGCAGTGAAGGGCAGGTAGGAGAGACCCAGTACTTC; cdr3_aa: CASSEGQVGETQYF; j_call: TRBJ2-5; v_call: TRBV25-1; clone_size: once; d_call: NA
cdr3_nt: TGTGCTTCCGGGGCGGGAGATCTGCGGAACATTCAGTACTTC; cdr3_aa: CASGAGDLRNIQYF; j_call: TRBJ2-4; v_call: TRBV9; clone_size: NA; d_call: TRBD2
cdr3_nt: TGCAGCGTTAGCCCCTGGGAACCAAGCTACTACAATGAGCAGTTCTTC; cdr3_aa: CSVSPWEPSYYNEQFF; j_call: TRBJ2-1; v_call: TRBV29-1; clone_size: medium-sized; d_call: NA
cdr3_nt: TGTGCCAGCAGTTACCTAGCGGGAGACAACTACGAGCAGTACTTC; cdr3_aa: CASSYLAGDNYEQYF; j_call: TRBJ2-7; v_call: TRBV6-5; clone_size: few; d_call: TRBD2
cdr3_nt: TGTGCCAGCAGCCCACTACAGGGCTGGAACACTGAAGCTTTCTTT; cdr3_aa: CASSPLQGWNTEAFF; j_call: TRBJ1-1; v_call: TRBV14; clone_size: medium-sized; d_call: NA
cdr3_nt: TGTGCCAGCAGAAGTGGGACAGGGGTGAACACTGAAGCTTTCTTT; cdr3_aa: CASRSGTGVNTEAFF; j_call: TRBJ1-1; v_call: TRBV7-9; clone_size: many; d_call: TRBD1
cdr3_nt: TGTGCCAGCTCACCGGGGACTAGCGGGATCCTAGCCAAAAACATTCAGTACTTC; cdr3_aa: CASSPGTSGILAKNIQYF; j_call: TRBJ2-4; v_call: TRBV18; clone_size: NA; d_call: TRBD2
cdr3_nt: TGCAGTGCCCCTGGAGGACTAGCACGGGGGGAGCAGTTCTTC; cdr3_aa: CSAPGGLARGEQFF; j_call: TRBJ2-1; v_call: TRBV20-1; clone_size: NA; d_call: TRBD2
cdr3_nt: TGTGCCACCAGTGATTTCGGGGATCAGCCCCAGCATTTT; cdr3_aa: CATSDFGDQPQHF; j_call: TRBJ1-5; v_call: TRBV24-1; clone_size: NA; d_call: NA
cdr3_nt: TGTGCCAGTAGTAATTGGGCAGGCCCTAACACCGGGGAGCTGTTTTTT; cdr3_aa: CASSNWAGPNTGELFF; j_call: TRBJ2-2; v_call: TRBV19; clone_size: NA; d_call: NA
cdr3_nt: TGTGCCAGCAGCTTGGAGCGTTCGAGCTCTGAAGCTTTCTTT; cdr3_aa: CASSLERSSSEAFF; j_call: TRBJ1-1; v_call: TRBV5-6; clone_size: few; d_call: NA
cdr3_nt: TGCAGTGCTAGAGTTACGGACCAAGGCACTGAAGCTTTCTTT; cdr3_aa: CSARVTDQGTEAFF; j_call: TRBJ1-1; v_call: TRBV20-1; clone_size: NA; d_call: NA